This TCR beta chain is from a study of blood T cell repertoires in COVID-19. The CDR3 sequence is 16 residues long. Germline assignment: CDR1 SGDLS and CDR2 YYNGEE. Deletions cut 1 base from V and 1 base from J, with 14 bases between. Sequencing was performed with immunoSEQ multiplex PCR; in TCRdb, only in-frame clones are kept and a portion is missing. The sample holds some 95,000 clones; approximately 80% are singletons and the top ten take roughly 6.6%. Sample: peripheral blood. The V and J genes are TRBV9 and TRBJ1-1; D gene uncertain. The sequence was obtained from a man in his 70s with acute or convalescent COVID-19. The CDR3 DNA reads TGTGCCAGCAGCGTATCCCCGAGCATTGGGAACACTGAAGCTTTCTTT. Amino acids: CASSVSPSIGNTEAFF.